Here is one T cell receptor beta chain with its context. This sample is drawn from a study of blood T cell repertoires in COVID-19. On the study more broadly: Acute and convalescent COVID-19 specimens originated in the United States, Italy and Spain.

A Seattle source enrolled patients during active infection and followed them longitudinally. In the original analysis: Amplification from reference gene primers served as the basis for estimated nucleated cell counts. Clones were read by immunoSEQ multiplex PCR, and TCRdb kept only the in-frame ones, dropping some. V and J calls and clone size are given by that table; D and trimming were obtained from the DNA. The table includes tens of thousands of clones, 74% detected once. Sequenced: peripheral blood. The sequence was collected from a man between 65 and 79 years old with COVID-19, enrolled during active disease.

As DNA, the CDR3 is TGTGCCAGCAGCCAAGATTGGCGGGCTGGGGCCAACGTCCTGACTTTC. Translated, it gives CASSQDWRAGANVLTF. The gene calls are TRBV4-2 and TRBJ2-6, with D perhaps TRBD2 (5 bases). From germline, CDR1 is LGHNA and CDR2 YNFKEQ. The V gene lost 0 bases and the J gene lost 2 bases, with 8 bases spanning the gap. This CDR3 has 16 amino acids.